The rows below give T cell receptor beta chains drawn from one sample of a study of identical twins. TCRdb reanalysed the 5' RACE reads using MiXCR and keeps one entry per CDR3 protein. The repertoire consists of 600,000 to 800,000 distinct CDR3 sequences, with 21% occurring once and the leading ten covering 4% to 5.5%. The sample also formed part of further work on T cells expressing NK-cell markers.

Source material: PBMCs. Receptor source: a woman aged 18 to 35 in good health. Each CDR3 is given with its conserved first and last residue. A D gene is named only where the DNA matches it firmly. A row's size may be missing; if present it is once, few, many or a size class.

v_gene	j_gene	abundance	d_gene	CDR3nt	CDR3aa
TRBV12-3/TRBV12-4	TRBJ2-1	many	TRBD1	TGTGCCAGCTGCCCAGGACAGGGTGCCTACAATGAGCAGTTCTTC	CASCPGQGAYNEQFF
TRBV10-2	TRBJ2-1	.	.	TGCGCCACCTGGGTTAAGAATGAGCAGTTCTTC	CATWVKNEQFF
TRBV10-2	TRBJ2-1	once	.	TGCGCCAGCAGTGAGCCCGGGGTCTACAATGAGCAGTTCTTC	CASSEPGVYNEQFF
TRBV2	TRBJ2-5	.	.	TGTGCCAGCAGACTGGGCGGGTACCAAGAGACCCAGTACTTC	CASRLGGYQETQYF
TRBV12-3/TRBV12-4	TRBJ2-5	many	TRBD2	TGTGCCAGCAGTTCCAGGACTAGCGGTAAAGAGACCCAGTACTTC	CASSSRTSGKETQYF
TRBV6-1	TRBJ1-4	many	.	TGTGCCAGCAGTCGCCTGCAAAGTAGTGAAAAACTGTTTTTT	CASSRLQSSEKLFF
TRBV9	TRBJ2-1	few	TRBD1	TGTGCCAGCAGCGGTGGACAGGTCCGTTTTCCTTACAATGAGCAGTTCTTC	CASSGGQVRFPYNEQFF
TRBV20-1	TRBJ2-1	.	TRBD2	TGCAGTGCCCAAAGCGGGGGCTCCTACAATGAGCAGTTCTTC	CSAQSGGSYNEQFF
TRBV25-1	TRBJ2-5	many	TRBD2	TGTGCCAGCAGTGAAGGGACTAGCGGGGGCCAAGAGACCCAGTACTTC	CASSEGTSGGQETQYF
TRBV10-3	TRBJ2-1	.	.	TGTGCCATCAGGGGGGGGGGCCAATACAATGAGCAGTTCTTC	CAIRGGGQYNEQFF
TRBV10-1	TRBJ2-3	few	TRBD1	TGCGCCAGCAGTGGGGGGACAGGGGTATCTGATACGCAGTATTTT	CASSGGTGVSDTQYF
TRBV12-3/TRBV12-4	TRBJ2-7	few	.	TGTGCCAGCAGTTTAAGCCTGCCGGCCCGGGTTTACTTC	CASSLSLPARVYF
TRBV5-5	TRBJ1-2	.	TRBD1	TGTGCCAGCAGCTTGGTGGCAGGGGGTGTCTATGGCTACACCTTC	CASSLVAGGVYGYTF
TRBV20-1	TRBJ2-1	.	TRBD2	TGCAGTGCCCACCCGGAATGGGCGGGAGACGATGAGCAGTTCTTC	CSAHPEWAGDDEQFF
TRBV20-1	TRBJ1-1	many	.	TGCAGTGCTAGAGATCACCAGGACACTGAAGCTTTCTTT	CSARDHQDTEAFF
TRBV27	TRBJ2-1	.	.	TGTGCCAGCAGTTCCCTCCGCGTGGGGGACTCCTCCTACAATGAGCAGTTCTTC	CASSSLRVGDSSYNEQFF